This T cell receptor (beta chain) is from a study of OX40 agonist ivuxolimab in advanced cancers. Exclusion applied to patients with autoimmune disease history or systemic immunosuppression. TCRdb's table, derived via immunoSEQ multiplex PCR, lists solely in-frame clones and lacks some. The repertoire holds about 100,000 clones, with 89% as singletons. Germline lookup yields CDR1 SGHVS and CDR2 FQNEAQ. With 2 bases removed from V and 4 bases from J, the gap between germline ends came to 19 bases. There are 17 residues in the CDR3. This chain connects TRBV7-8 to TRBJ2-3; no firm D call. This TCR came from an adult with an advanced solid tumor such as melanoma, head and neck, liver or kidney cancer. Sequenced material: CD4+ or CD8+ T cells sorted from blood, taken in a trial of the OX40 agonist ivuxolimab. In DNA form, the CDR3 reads TGTGCCAGCAGCTTAATCTCCCTAGGCGGTGCGGCAGATACGCAGTATTTT. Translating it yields CASSLISLGGAADTQYF.